The rows below give T cell receptor beta chains drawn from one sample of a study of cytomegalovirus exposure and HLA in healthy donors. Produced via immunoSEQ multiplex PCR; TCRdb's table is partial and in-frame only. Of 100,000 to 150,000 clones listed, 88% were seen once; the top ten hold less than 1.5%. Sequencing input: PBMCs. These receptor sequences come from a man aged 25-45 years in good health and CMV-seronegative. CDR3s include the opening cysteine and the closing phenylalanine or tryptophan. Fields, in order: clone size, D gene, V gene, J gene, CDR3 protein, CDR3 DNA. A D gene is named only where the DNA matches it firmly. Expanded clones are given a class, and other clones once, few, many or no size at all.

clone size: -
D gene: TRBD1
V gene: TRBV4-3
J gene: TRBJ2-7
CDR3 protein: CASSQARQGGEQYF
CDR3 DNA: TGCGCCAGCAGCCAAGCGAGACAGGGGGGCGAGCAGTACTTC

clone size: -
D gene: -
V gene: TRBV5-1
J gene: TRBJ2-2
CDR3 protein: CASSLVSRAGELFF
CDR3 DNA: TGCGCCAGCAGCTTGGTCTCGCGAGCCGGGGAGCTGTTTTTT

clone size: -
D gene: -
V gene: TRBV25-1
J gene: TRBJ2-1
CDR3 protein: CASSVQGNEQFF
CDR3 DNA: TGTGCCAGCAGTGTACAGGGAAATGAGCAGTTCTTC

clone size: -
D gene: TRBD2
V gene: TRBV9
J gene: TRBJ2-1
CDR3 protein: CASSASGRGSNEQFF
CDR3 DNA: TGTGCCAGCAGCGCAAGCGGGAGAGGTAGCAATGAGCAGTTCTTC

clone size: -
D gene: TRBD1
V gene: TRBV6-1
J gene: TRBJ2-7
CDR3 protein: CATRQGYYEQYF
CDR3 DNA: TGTGCCACCAGACAGGGGTATTACGAGCAGTACTTC

clone size: -
D gene: -
V gene: TRBV18
J gene: TRBJ2-4
CDR3 protein: CASSGNRGGKNIQYF
CDR3 DNA: TGTGCCAGCTCAGGAAACAGGGGGGGTAAAAACATTCAGTACTTC

clone size: -
D gene: TRBD1
V gene: TRBV9
J gene: TRBJ1-2
CDR3 protein: CASRGQGHYGYTF
CDR3 DNA: TGTGCCAGCAGAGGACAGGGCCACTATGGCTACACCTTC

clone size: -
D gene: -
V gene: TRBV5-4
J gene: TRBJ2-1
CDR3 protein: CASSSLGGEQFF
CDR3 DNA: TGTGCCAGCAGCAGCCTAGGAGGGGAGCAGTTCTTC

clone size: -
D gene: -
V gene: TRBV6-1
J gene: TRBJ2-7
CDR3 protein: CASSEVSGSSYEQYF
CDR3 DNA: TGTGCCAGCAGTGAAGTCTCCGGGAGCTCCTACGAGCAGTACTTC

clone size: once
D gene: -
V gene: TRBV4-3
J gene: TRBJ2-7
CDR3 protein: CASSQDRNRHYEQYF
CDR3 DNA: TGCGCCAGCAGCCAAGATAGGAACAGGCATTACGAGCAGTACTTC

clone size: -
D gene: -
V gene: TRBV5-1
J gene: TRBJ1-2
CDR3 protein: CASSLMGSYGYTF
CDR3 DNA: TGCGCCAGCAGCTTAATGGGGAGCTATGGCTACACCTTC

clone size: -
D gene: TRBD2
V gene: TRBV4-3
J gene: TRBJ2-1
CDR3 protein: CASSHEFLPAGERNEQFF
CDR3 DNA: TGCGCCAGCAGCCACGAATTTCTCCCCGCGGGAGAACGGAATGAGCAGTTCTTC

clone size: -
D gene: TRBD1
V gene: TRBV29-1
J gene: TRBJ1-4
CDR3 protein: CSVAAIGQGIWLANEKLFF
CDR3 DNA: TGCAGCGTTGCTGCCATAGGACAGGGGATTTGGCTGGCTAATGAAAAACTGTTTTTT

clone size: -
D gene: -
V gene: TRBV6-1
J gene: TRBJ1-1
CDR3 protein: CASSEQGWGRTEAFF
CDR3 DNA: TGTGCCAGCAGTGAACAGGGTTGGGGTAGGACTGAAGCTTTCTTT

clone size: -
D gene: TRBD1
V gene: TRBV30
J gene: TRBJ1-1
CDR3 protein: CAWSSLGQGDRTEAFF
CDR3 DNA: TGTGCCTGGAGTTCGCTCGGACAGGGGGATCGAACTGAAGCTTTCTTT

clone size: once
D gene: -
V gene: TRBV18
J gene: TRBJ1-2
CDR3 protein: CASSPRQDYGYTF
CDR3 DNA: TGTGCCAGCTCACCAAGGCAGGACTATGGCTACACCTTC

clone size: -
D gene: TRBD1
V gene: TRBV19
J gene: TRBJ1-2
CDR3 protein: CASSLNDPGTENYGYTF
CDR3 DNA: TGTGCCAGTAGTCTTAACGACCCCGGGACAGAGAACTATGGCTACACCTTC

clone size: -
D gene: TRBD2
V gene: TRBV9
J gene: TRBJ2-3
CDR3 protein: CASSVDGGSLDTQYF
CDR3 DNA: TGTGCCAGCAGCGTCGACGGGGGGTCCCTAGATACGCAGTATTTT

clone size: -
D gene: -
V gene: TRBV7-9
J gene: TRBJ1-6
CDR3 protein: CASSLQGRDSPLHF
CDR3 DNA: TGTGCCAGCAGCTTACAGGGCAGGGATTCACCCCTCCACTTT

clone size: -
D gene: TRBD1
V gene: TRBV7-2
J gene: TRBJ2-7
CDR3 protein: CASSLEQGPSYEQYF
CDR3 DNA: TGTGCCAGCAGCTTAGAACAGGGGCCATCCTACGAGCAGTACTTC

clone size: -
D gene: -
V gene: TRBV7-9
J gene: TRBJ2-1
CDR3 protein: CASSLGRGSASYIEQFF
CDR3 DNA: TGTGCCAGCAGCTTAGGGCGCGGTAGCGCTAGCTATATTGAGCAGTTCTTC

clone size: -
D gene: TRBD1
V gene: TRBV30
J gene: TRBJ1-2
CDR3 protein: CAWSVRTGVHTF
CDR3 DNA: TGTGCCTGGAGTGTTAGGACAGGAGTCCACACCTTC

clone size: -
D gene: TRBD1
V gene: TRBV6-6
J gene: TRBJ1-6
CDR3 protein: CASRAPGTGDNSPLHF
CDR3 DNA: TGTGCTAGCAGAGCTCCCGGGACAGGGGATAATTCACCCCTCCACTTT

clone size: few
D gene: -
V gene: TRBV5-6
J gene: TRBJ2-5
CDR3 protein: CASSLSGTQETQYF
CDR3 DNA: TGTGCCAGCAGCTTAAGTGGGACTCAAGAGACCCAGTACTTC

clone size: -
D gene: TRBD2
V gene: TRBV29-1
J gene: TRBJ2-7
CDR3 protein: CSVEDNRRGSSYEQYF
CDR3 DNA: TGCAGCGTTGAAGACAACAGGCGGGGGAGCTCCTACGAGCAGTACTTC

clone size: -
D gene: TRBD1
V gene: TRBV12-5
J gene: TRBJ2-7
CDR3 protein: CASGPSGTGTEQYF
CDR3 DNA: TGTGCTAGTGGTCCCTCTGGGACAGGAACCGAGCAGTACTTC

clone size: -
D gene: TRBD1
V gene: TRBV29-1
J gene: TRBJ2-1
CDR3 protein: CSVRQGFNEQFF
CDR3 DNA: TGCAGCGTCAGACAGGGGTTCAATGAGCAGTTCTTC

clone size: -
D gene: -
V gene: TRBV7-9
J gene: TRBJ2-7
CDR3 protein: CASSLWKEPDEQYF
CDR3 DNA: TGTGCCAGCAGCTTATGGAAGGAGCCGGACGAGCAGTACTTC

clone size: once
D gene: TRBD2
V gene: TRBV7-3
J gene: TRBJ2-7
CDR3 protein: CASSSQGGLAGVEQYF
CDR3 DNA: TGTGCCAGCAGCTCCCAGGGCGGGCTAGCGGGAGTCGAGCAGTACTTC

clone size: -
D gene: TRBD2
V gene: TRBV7-8
J gene: TRBJ2-1
CDR3 protein: CASSDPWRAGKNEQFF
CDR3 DNA: TGTGCCAGCAGCGACCCTTGGCGAGCGGGAAAAAATGAGCAGTTCTTC

clone size: -
D gene: -
V gene: TRBV11-2
J gene: TRBJ2-2
CDR3 protein: CASQMNTGELFF
CDR3 DNA: TGTGCCAGCCAAATGAACACCGGGGAGCTGTTTTTT

clone size: -
D gene: TRBD1
V gene: TRBV6-5
J gene: TRBJ1-1
CDR3 protein: CASSYFRDRNTEAFF
CDR3 DNA: TGTGCCAGCAGTTACTTTCGGGACAGGAACACTGAAGCTTTCTTT

clone size: -
D gene: TRBD1
V gene: TRBV6-1
J gene: TRBJ2-5
CDR3 protein: CASSEAPDRVQETQYF
CDR3 DNA: TGTGCCAGCAGTGAAGCGCCAGACAGGGTCCAAGAGACCCAGTACTTC

clone size: -
D gene: -
V gene: TRBV15
J gene: TRBJ1-1
CDR3 protein: CATSRDPEYEAFF
CDR3 DNA: TGTGCCACCAGCAGAGATCCGGAGTATGAAGCTTTCTTT

clone size: -
D gene: -
V gene: TRBV5-6
J gene: TRBJ1-4
CDR3 protein: CASSPFQGLGTNEKLFF
CDR3 DNA: TGTGCCAGCAGCCCCTTCCAGGGTTTGGGTACTAATGAAAAACTGTTTTTT

clone size: -
D gene: -
V gene: TRBV9
J gene: TRBJ1-4
CDR3 protein: CASSVGAEKLFF
CDR3 DNA: TGTGCCAGCAGCGTAGGGGCCGAAAAACTGTTTTTT

clone size: -
D gene: TRBD2
V gene: TRBV2
J gene: TRBJ2-7
CDR3 protein: CASIEDSGRAEQYF
CDR3 DNA: TGTGCCAGCATTGAAGATAGCGGGAGGGCCGAGCAGTACTTC

clone size: -
D gene: -
V gene: TRBV6-1
J gene: TRBJ2-7
CDR3 protein: CASSVKGPGEQYF
CDR3 DNA: TGTGCCAGCAGCGTCAAGGGGCCGGGCGAGCAGTACTTC

clone size: -
D gene: TRBD2
V gene: TRBV2
J gene: TRBJ2-7
CDR3 protein: CASRGGRSSYEQYF
CDR3 DNA: TGTGCCAGCAGGGGAGGGAGGAGCTCCTACGAGCAGTACTTC

clone size: few
D gene: -
V gene: TRBV4-1
J gene: TRBJ1-5
CDR3 protein: CASSQVGASNQPQHF
CDR3 DNA: TGCGCCAGCAGCCAAGTGGGAGCTAGCAATCAGCCCCAGCATTTT

clone size: -
D gene: -
V gene: TRBV2
J gene: TRBJ1-5
CDR3 protein: CASSVSGGAGQPQHF
CDR3 DNA: TGTGCCAGCAGTGTAAGTGGGGGCGCCGGTCAGCCCCAGCATTTT

clone size: -
D gene: -
V gene: TRBV29-1
J gene: TRBJ2-5
CDR3 protein: CSVTTGTAMETQYF
CDR3 DNA: TGCAGCGTCACGACAGGGACTGCGATGGAGACCCAGTACTTC

clone size: -
D gene: -
V gene: TRBV2
J gene: TRBJ2-7
CDR3 protein: CASSDDFSYEQYF
CDR3 DNA: TGTGCCAGCAGTGATGACTTCTCCTACGAGCAGTACTTC